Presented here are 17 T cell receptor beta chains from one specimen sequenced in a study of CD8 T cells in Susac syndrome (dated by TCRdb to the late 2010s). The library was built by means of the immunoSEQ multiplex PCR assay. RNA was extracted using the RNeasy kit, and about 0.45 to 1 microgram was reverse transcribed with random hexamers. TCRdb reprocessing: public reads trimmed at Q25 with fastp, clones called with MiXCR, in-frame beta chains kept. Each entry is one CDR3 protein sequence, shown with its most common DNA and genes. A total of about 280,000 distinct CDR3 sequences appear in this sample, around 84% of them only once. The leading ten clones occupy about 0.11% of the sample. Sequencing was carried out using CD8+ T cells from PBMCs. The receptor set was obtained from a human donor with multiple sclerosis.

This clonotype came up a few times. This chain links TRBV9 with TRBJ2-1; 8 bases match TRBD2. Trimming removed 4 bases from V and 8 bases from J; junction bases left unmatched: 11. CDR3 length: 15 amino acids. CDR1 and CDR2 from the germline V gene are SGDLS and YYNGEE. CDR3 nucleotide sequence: TGTGCCAGCAGCCCCTATTCGGGAGGGTTATATGAGCAGTTCTTC. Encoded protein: CASSPYSGGLYEQFF.

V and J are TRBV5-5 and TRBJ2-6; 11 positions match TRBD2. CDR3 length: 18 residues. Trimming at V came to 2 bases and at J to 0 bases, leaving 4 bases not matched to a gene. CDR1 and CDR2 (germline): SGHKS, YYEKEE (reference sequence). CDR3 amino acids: CASSLSLAGGSGANVLTF. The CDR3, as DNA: TGTGCCAGCAGCTTAAGTCTAGCGGGGGGCTCTGGGGCCAACGTCCTGACTTTC. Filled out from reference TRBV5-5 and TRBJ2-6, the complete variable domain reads DAGVTQSPTHLIKTRGQQVTLRCSPISGHKSVSWYQQVLGQGPQFIFQYYEKEERGRGNFPDRFSARQFPNYSSELNVNALLLGDSALYLCASSLSLAGGSGANVLTFGAGSRLTVL.

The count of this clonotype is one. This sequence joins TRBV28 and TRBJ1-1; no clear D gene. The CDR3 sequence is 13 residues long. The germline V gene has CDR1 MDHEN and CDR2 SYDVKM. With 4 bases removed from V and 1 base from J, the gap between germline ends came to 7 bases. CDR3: CASSWETNTEAFF. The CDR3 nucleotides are TGTGCCAGCAGTTGGGAGACGAACACTGAAGCTTTCTTT.

This CDR3 is CASSLSWGSGNEAFF. CDR3 sequence (DNA): TGTGCCAGCAGCTTGTCGTGGGGGTCCGGTAATGAAGCTTTCTTT. The genes are TRBV5-6 and TRBJ1-1; D may be TRBD1 (5 bases). CDR1 SGHDT and CDR2 YYEEEE come from the germline V gene. The V end lost 1 base, the J end lost 7 bases, and 17 bases lay between the germline ends. The length of the CDR3 is 15 residues. Full variable domain (rest looked up from reference TRBV5-6 and TRBJ1-1): DAGVTQSPTHLIKTRGQQVTLRCSPKSGHDTVSWYQQALGQGPQFIFQYYEEEERQRGNFPDRFSGHQFPNYSSELNVNALLLGDSALYLCASSLSWGSGNEAFFGQGTRLTVV.

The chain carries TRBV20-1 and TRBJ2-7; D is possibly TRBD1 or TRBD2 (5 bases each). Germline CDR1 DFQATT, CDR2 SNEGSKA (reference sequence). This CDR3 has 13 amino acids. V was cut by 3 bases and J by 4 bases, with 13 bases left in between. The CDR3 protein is CSARGETLYEQYF. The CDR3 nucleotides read TGCAGTGCTAGGGGGGAGACTCTTTACGAGCAGTACTTC.

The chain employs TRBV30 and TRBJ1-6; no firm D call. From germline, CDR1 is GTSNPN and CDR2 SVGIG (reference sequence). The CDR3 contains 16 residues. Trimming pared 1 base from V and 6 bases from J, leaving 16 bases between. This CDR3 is CAWSEGIFSRNSPLHF. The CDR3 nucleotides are TGTGCCTGGAGTGAAGGGATATTCAGCCGTAATTCACCCCTCCACTTT.

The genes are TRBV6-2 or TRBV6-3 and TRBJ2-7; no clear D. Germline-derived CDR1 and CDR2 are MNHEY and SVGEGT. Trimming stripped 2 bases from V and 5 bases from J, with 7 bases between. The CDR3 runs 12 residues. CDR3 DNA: TGTGCCAGCAGTTACGGGGTCCACGAGCAGTACTTC. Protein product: CASSYGVHEQYF.

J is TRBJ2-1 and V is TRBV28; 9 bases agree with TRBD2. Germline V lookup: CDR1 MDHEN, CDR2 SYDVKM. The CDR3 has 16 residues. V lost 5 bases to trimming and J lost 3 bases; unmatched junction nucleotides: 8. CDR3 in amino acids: CASSLGEAGGYNEQFF. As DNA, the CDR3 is TGTGCCAGCAGTCTGGGTGAAGCGGGAGGCTACAATGAGCAGTTCTTC.

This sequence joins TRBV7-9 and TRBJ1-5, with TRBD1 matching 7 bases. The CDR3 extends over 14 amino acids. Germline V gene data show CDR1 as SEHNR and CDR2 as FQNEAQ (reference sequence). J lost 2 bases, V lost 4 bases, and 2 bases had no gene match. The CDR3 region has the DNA TGTGCCAGCAGCTCTGGACAGGGCAATCAGCCCCAGCATTTT. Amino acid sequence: CASSSGQGNQPQHF.

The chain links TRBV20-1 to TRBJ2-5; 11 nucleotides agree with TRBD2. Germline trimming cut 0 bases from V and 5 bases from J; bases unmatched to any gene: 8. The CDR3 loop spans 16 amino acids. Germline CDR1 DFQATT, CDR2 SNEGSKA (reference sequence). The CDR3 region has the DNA TGCAGTGCTAGAGATTGGACGACTAGCGGGACGGAGACCCAGTACTTC. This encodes CSARDWTTSGTETQYF.

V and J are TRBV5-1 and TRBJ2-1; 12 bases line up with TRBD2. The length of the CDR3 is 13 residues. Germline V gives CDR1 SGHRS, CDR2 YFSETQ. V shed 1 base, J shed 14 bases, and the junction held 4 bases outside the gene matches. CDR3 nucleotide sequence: TGCGCCAGCAGCTTGAGGACTAGCGGGGAAAAGTTCTTC. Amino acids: CASSLRTSGEKFF.

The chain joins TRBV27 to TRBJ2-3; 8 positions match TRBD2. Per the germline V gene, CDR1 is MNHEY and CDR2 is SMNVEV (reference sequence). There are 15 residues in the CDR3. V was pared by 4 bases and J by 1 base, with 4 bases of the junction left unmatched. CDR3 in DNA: TGTGCCAGCAGTTCACGGGGGGGCCGCACAGATACGCAGTATTTT. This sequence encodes CASSSRGGRTDTQYF.

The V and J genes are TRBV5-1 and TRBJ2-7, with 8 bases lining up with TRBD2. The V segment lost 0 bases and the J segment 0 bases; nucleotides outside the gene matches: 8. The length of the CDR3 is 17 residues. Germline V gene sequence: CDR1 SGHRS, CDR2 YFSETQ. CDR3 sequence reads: CASSLARLAGISYEQYF. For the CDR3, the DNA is TGCGCCAGCAGCTTGGCTCGGCTAGCGGGTATCTCCTACGAGCAGTACTTC.

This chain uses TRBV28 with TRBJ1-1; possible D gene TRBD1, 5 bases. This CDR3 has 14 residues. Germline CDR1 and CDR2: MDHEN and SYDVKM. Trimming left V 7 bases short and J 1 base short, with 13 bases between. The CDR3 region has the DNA TGTGCCAGCACCCAATGGGGGACGAACACTGAAGCTTTCTTT. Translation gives CASTQWGTNTEAFF. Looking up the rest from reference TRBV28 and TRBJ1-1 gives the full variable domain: DVKVTQSSRYLVKRTGEKVFLECVQDMDHENMFWYRQDPGLGLRLIYFSYDVKMKEKGDIPEGYSVSREKKERFSLILESASTNQTSMYLCASTQWGTNTEAFFGQGTRLTVV.

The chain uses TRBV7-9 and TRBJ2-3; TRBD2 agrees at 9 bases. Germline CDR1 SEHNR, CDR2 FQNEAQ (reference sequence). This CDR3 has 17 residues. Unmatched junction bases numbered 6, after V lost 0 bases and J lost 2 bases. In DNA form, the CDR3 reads TGTGCCAGCAGCTTAGCCTCTAGCGGGGACTACACAGATACGCAGTATTTT. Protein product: CASSLASSGDYTDTQYF.

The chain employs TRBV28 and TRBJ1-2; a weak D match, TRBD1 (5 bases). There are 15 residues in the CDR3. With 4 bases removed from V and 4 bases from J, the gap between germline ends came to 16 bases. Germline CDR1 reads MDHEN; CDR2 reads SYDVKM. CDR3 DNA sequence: TGTGCCAGCAGTTACCCTGTGCAGGGCGCCTATGGCTACACCTTC. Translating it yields CASSYPVQGAYGYTF.

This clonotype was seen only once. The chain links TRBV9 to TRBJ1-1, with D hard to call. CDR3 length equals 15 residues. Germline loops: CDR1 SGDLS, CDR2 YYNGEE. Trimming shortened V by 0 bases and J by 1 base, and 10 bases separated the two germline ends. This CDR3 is CASSVGPRANTEAFF. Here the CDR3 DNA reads TGTGCCAGCAGCGTAGGCCCGCGGGCGAACACTGAAGCTTTCTTT. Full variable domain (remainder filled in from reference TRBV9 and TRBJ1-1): DSGVTQTPKHLITATGQRVTLRCSPRSGDLSVYWYQQSLDQGLQFLIQYYNGEERAKGNILERFSAQQFPDLHSELNLSSLELGDSALYFCASSVGPRANTEAFFGQGTRLTVV.